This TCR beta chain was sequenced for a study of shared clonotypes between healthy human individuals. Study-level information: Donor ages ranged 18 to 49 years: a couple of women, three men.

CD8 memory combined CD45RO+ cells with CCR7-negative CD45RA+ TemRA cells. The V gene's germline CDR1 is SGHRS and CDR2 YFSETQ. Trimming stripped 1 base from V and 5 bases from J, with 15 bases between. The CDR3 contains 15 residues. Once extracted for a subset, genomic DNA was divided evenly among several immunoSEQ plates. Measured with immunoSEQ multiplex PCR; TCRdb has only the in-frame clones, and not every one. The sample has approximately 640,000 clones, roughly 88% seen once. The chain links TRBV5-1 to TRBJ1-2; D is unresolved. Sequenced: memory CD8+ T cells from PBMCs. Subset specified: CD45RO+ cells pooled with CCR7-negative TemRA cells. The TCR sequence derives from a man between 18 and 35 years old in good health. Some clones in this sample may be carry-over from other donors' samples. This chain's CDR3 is CASSLSFRFYYGYTF. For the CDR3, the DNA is TGCGCCAGCAGCTTGTCTTTCCGATTCTATTATGGCTACACCTTC.